This TCR beta chain was identified during a study (dated by TCRdb to the early 2010s). TCRdb names Illumina Genome Analyzer IIx as the instrument used. TCRdb applied fastp at Q25 and MiXCR to the public reads, then kept only in-frame beta chains. Each entry is one CDR3 protein sequence, shown with its most common DNA and genes. In all, the sample holds 15,000 or so distinct CDR3 sequences, and approximately 37% of those were seen once. The ten largest clones capture around 16% of the sample. This clonotype was seen ten or more times. Its cognate antigen has yet to be identified. No much larger clonotype is one base removed from it; base qualities were not supplied. This clonotype was sampled from a human donor. Sequencing was performed on blood.

In nucleotides, the sequence is TGCGCCAGCAGCCAAGATTTTAGTCCTGACAGCTACAATGAGCAGTTCTTC. This encodes CASSQDFSPDSYNEQFF. The receptor chain draws on TRBV4-3 and TRBJ2-1; TRBD1 is a possible D gene, resting on 5 matching bases. CDR1 and CDR2, looked up from the germline V gene, are LGHNA and YSLEER. The CDR3 spans 17 residues, from the cysteine through the phenylalanine. The read is trimmed to its CDR3 DNA, 51 bases read in frame from base 1. V is pared back by 0 bases and J by 3 bases, with 15 bases lying between the germline termini.